The 15 T cell receptor beta chains below come from one sample, sequenced in a study of cytomegalovirus exposure and HLA in healthy donors (dated by TCRdb to about 2017). Libraries came from the immunoSEQ multiplex PCR assay. A mixture of 60 forward primers for TCR Vbeta segments and 13 reverse primers for TCR Jbeta segments was used in the multiplex PCR. Here the immuneACCESS table is served through TCRdb, limited to in-frame sequences with V and J called. Missing clones are a known gap in these copies; in checked studies unresolved V genes cover under half, and the rest lacks a known reason. This sample comprises roughly 120,000 clones, around 80% of them detected only once. The ten top clones hold approximately 0.99% of the sample. Material: PBMCs. All receptors come from a woman in her 30s in good health and CMV-seronegative.

The CDR3, as DNA: TGTGCCAGCAGCAACCTACAAGAGACCCAGTACTTC. Encoded protein: CASSNLQETQYF. The chain has TRBV6-5 and TRBJ2-5; D remains ambiguous. The germline V gene encodes CDR1 MNHEY and CDR2 SVGAGI. The V gene lost 6 bases and the J gene lost 2 bases, with 7 bases spanning the gap. The CDR3 covers 12 residues.

This sequence joins TRBV2 and TRBJ1-1; TRBD1 might be the D (5 bases). CDR1 SNHLY and CDR2 FYNNEI come from the germline V gene. There are 13 residues in the CDR3. Trimming cost V 11 bases and J 4 bases, with 17 bases left between them. As DNA, the CDR3 is TGTGCCGCAACTCGTTCGGGGGGCACTGAAGCTTTCTTT. Its translation is CAATRSGGTEAFF. The variable domain in full, completed from reference TRBV2 and TRBJ1-1, reads EPEVTQTPSHQVTQMGQEVILRCVPISNHLYFYWYRQILGQKVEFLVSFYNNEISEKSEIFDDQFSVERPDGSNFTLKIRSTKLEDSAMYFCAATRSGGTEAFFGQGTRLTVV.

The genes are TRBV11-2 and TRBJ1-4; 7 bases fit TRBD1. This CDR3 is built from 14 residues. CDR1 and CDR2 from the germline V gene are SGHAT and FQNNGV. The ends lost 2 bases at V and 7 bases at J; junction bases unmatched: 4. The DNA for the CDR3 is TGTGCCAGCAGCTTAAGGGGGCTGGGTGAAAAACTGTTTTTT. Translated, it gives CASSLRGLGEKLFF.

The V gene is TRBV7-2, the J gene TRBJ2-1; TRBD2 matches 10 bases. The CDR3 consists of 16 residues. Germline trimming cut 0 bases from V and 15 bases from J; bases unmatched to any gene: 14. Looked up from germline, CDR1 is SGHTA and CDR2 is FQGNSA. The CDR3 reads CASSLAVNGLAAEAFF. The CDR3 nucleotides are TGTGCCAGCAGCTTAGCGGTTAACGGACTAGCGGCAGAGGCGTTCTTC.

V and J are TRBV7-9 and TRBJ1-2; 8 bases agree with TRBD1. V shed 10 bases and J 5 bases; nucleotides not matched to a gene: 12. This CDR3 region has 14 residues. Germline loops: CDR1 SEHNR, CDR2 FQNEAQ (reference sequence). In DNA, the CDR3 is TGTGCCACTCAAAGACAGGGGCCGCAGTATGGCTACACCTTC. It codes for CATQRQGPQYGYTF.

In regard to this clone: The junction differs from germline at one of its ends, possibly a read error. The chain uses TRBV7-9 and TRBJ1-1; D is perhaps TRBD1 (6 bases). Germline CDR1 is SEHNR and CDR2 is FQNEAQ (reference sequence). CDR3 length: 16 amino acids. The DNA of the CDR3 is TGTTCCAGCAGCTTTCATGGGGGCAGGGTGAACACTGAAGCTTTCTTT. It is translated as CSSSFHGGRVNTEAFF.

The rearrangement links TRBV7-2 to TRBJ1-1, with D uncertain. Trimming pared 5 bases from V and 1 base from J, leaving 8 bases between. This CDR3 is built from 13 residues. Germline lookup yields CDR1 SGHTA and CDR2 FQGNSA. The CDR3 region has the DNA TGTGCCAGCAGCGCTAACTGGAACACTGAAGCTTTCTTT. As protein: CASSANWNTEAFF. Based on the CDR3 plus reference TRBV7-2 and TRBJ1-1, the full variable domain is GAGVSQSPSNKVTEKGKDVELRCDPISGHTALYWYRQSLGQGLEFLIYFQGNSAPDKSGLPSDRFSAERTGGSVSTLTIQRTQQEDSAVYLCASSANWNTEAFFGQGTRLTVV.

In this sample, this clone turned up once. The chain has TRBV9 and TRBJ1-1; maybe TRBD1 (6 bases). CDR1 is SGDLS and CDR2 is YYNGEE in the germline V gene. With 0 bases removed from V and 4 bases from J, the gap between germline ends came to 16 bases. The CDR3 runs 16 residues. CDR3 protein: CASSVGRGAVGTEAFF. The CDR3 DNA is TGTGCCAGCAGCGTAGGTCGGGGGGCCGTCGGCACTGAAGCTTTCTTT.

The chain has TRBV25-1 and TRBJ2-1; TRBD1 agrees at 7 bases. CDR3 length: 14 residues. Trimming took 9 bases from V and 4 from J; bases not matched to a gene: 9. Looked up from germline, CDR1 is MGHDK and CDR2 is SYGVNS. For the CDR3, the DNA is TGTGCCAGGAGGGGACAGCCATTATACAATGAGCAGTTCTTC. As protein: CARRGQPLYNEQFF.

About this clone itself: Other DNA sequences in this specimen translate into the identical CDR3. The chain couples TRBV20-1 to TRBJ2-7, with no clear D. There are 11 residues in the CDR3. Trimming shortened V by 0 bases and J by 7 bases, and 7 bases separated the two germline ends. CDR1 and CDR2 from the germline V gene are DFQATT and SNEGSKA (reference sequence). The DNA for the CDR3 is TGCAGTGCTAGAGAGTCGGGTGAGCAGTACTTC. It translates to CSARESGEQYF.

The table lists this clone with a count of one. The chain links TRBV9 to TRBJ2-4; D not certain. CDR1 and CDR2 from the germline V gene are SGDLS and YYNGEE. V shed 4 bases and J shed 2 bases, with 10 bases lying between them. The CDR3 runs to 14 residues. CDR3 in amino acids: CASSLDNTKNIQYF. CDR3 DNA: TGTGCCAGCAGCCTAGACAACACCAAAAACATTCAGTACTTC.

The chain joins TRBV2 to TRBJ1-4, with D unresolved. Trimming pared 11 bases from V and 0 bases from J, leaving 13 bases between. There are 14 residues in the CDR3. Germline assignment: CDR1 SNHLY and CDR2 FYNNEI. CDR3 residues: CAGRKEATNEKLFF. The DNA for the CDR3 is TGTGCCGGACGGAAGGAGGCAACTAATGAAAAACTGTTTTTT.

The V gene is TRBV7-3, the J gene TRBJ1-1; D unresolved. V was cut by 2 bases and J by 0 bases, with 10 bases left in between. The CDR3 is made up of 15 amino acids. CDR1 is SGHTA, CDR2 FQGTGA, per germline. The CDR3 coding sequence is TGTGCCAGCAGCTTAGTGCACGGGTTGAACACTGAAGCTTTCTTT. Amino acid sequence: CASSLVHGLNTEAFF.

This chain connects TRBV6-1 to TRBJ1-2; weak D call: TRBD1 (6 bases). The germline V and J ends were trimmed by 7 bases and 7 bases, with 19 bases remaining between them. The CDR3 covers 14 residues. From germline, CDR1 is MNHNS and CDR2 SASEGT. The CDR3: CASTQQGVGFGYTF. Here the CDR3 DNA reads TGTGCCAGCACTCAACAGGGAGTAGGTTTTGGCTACACCTTC.

This clone turned up a few times. The CDR3 sequence: CASSGSVMNTEAFF. The CDR3 DNA reads TGTGCCAGCAGTGGGTCAGTCATGAACACTGAAGCTTTCTTT. The chain uses TRBV6-1 and TRBJ1-1; D is uncertain. There are 14 residues in the CDR3. V lost 4 bases and J 0 bases, leaving 9 bases between the germline ends. Germline-derived CDR1 and CDR2 are MNHNS and SASEGT.